This T cell receptor (beta chain) comes out of a study of blood T cell repertoires in COVID-19. Authors' methods: Counts of nucleated cells, estimated from reference gene primer amplification, were obtained. TCRdb's table, derived via immunoSEQ multiplex PCR, lists solely in-frame clones and lacks some. V, J and clone size are taken as reported in that table, and D and trimming were inferred from the DNA itself. Counted here are approximately 170,000 clones, about 86% occurring once; the ten biggest clones make up 7% to 7.5%. V lost 4 bases to trimming and J lost 0 bases, with 20 bases between them. The CDR3 totals 18 residues. Germline lookup yields CDR1 SGHRS and CDR2 YFSETQ.

The source of this sequence is a woman aged 80 or older in a cohort sampled during active or convalescent COVID-19. V is TRBV5-1 and J is TRBJ1-5; D is perhaps TRBD1 (6 bases). Source material: peripheral blood. The CDR3 DNA reads as TGCGCCAGCAGCCAAAACCCTCAACAGGGAAATAGCAATCAGCCCCAGCATTTT. This encodes CASSQNPQQGNSNQPQHF. Full variable domain (missing parts from reference TRBV5-1 and TRBJ1-5): KAGVTQTPRYLIKTRGQQVTLSCSPISGHRSVSWYQQTPGQGLQFLFEYFSETQRNKGNFPGRFSGRQFSNSRSEMNVSTLELGDSALYLCASSQNPQQGNSNQPQHFGDGTRLSIL.